This is a list of T cell receptor beta chains from one sample in a study of T cells in Graves' hyperthyroidism and ophthalmopathy. TCRdb re-called the multiplex PCR reads through MiXCR, storing one row per CDR3 protein. The table has a few hundred thousand distinct CDR3 sequences, about a sixth seen once. Sequences were obtained from blood. These TCRs come from a young woman with Graves' hyperthyroidism. Each CDR3 is given with its conserved first and last residue. D genes are given only for firm matches. Clone size, where shown, is once, few, many, or a class for clones that have expanded.

CDR3: CASSTYSLWDLEYSGNTIYF
DNA: TGTGCCAGTAGTACCTATAGCCTTTGGGACCTTGAATACTCTGGAAACACCATATATTTT
size: .
V: TRBV19
J: TRBJ1-3
D: .

CDR3: CSVGVTGAPSVTGELFF
DNA: TGCAGCGTTGGGGTAACGGGAGCCCCCAGTGTTACCGGGGAGCTGTTTTTT
size: .
V: TRBV29-1
J: TRBJ2-2
D: .

CDR3: CSAARGDTQYF
DNA: TGCAGTGCTGCCCGGGGGGATACGCAGTATTTT
size: many
V: TRBV20-1
J: TRBJ2-3
D: .

CDR3: CASSYLGVTDTQYF
DNA: TGTGCCAGCAGTTATTTAGGTGTCACAGATACGCAGTATTTT
size: .
V: TRBV6-1
J: TRBJ2-3
D: .

CDR3: CAWNRVRGTEAFF
DNA: TGTGCCTGGAATAGGGTGAGGGGCACTGAAGCTTTCTTT
size: many
V: TRBV30
J: TRBJ1-1
D: .

CDR3: CSVELGQGAGTGELFF
DNA: TGCAGCGTTGAATTGGGGCAGGGGGCGGGAACCGGGGAGCTGTTTTTT
size: .
V: TRBV29-1
J: TRBJ2-2
D: TRBD1

CDR3: CASSPGVAGPRETQYF
DNA: TGTGCCAGCAGCCCAGGCGTAGCGGGACCACGAGAGACCCAGTACTTC
size: many
V: TRBV7-3
J: TRBJ2-5
D: TRBD2

CDR3: CSAGPGPGVVYNSPLHF
DNA: TGCAGTGCTGGTCCCGGTCCCGGGGTAGTTTATAATTCACCCCTCCACTTT
size: .
V: TRBV20-1
J: TRBJ1-6
D: .

CDR3: CSVGAAQDTQYF
DNA: TGCAGCGTTGGGGCAGCCCAGGATACGCAGTATTTT
size: .
V: TRBV29-1
J: TRBJ2-3
D: .

CDR3: CASSLVQGVTEAFF
DNA: TGTGCCAGCAGCTTAGTACAGGGGGTCACTGAAGCTTTCTTT
size: many
V: TRBV7-9
J: TRBJ1-1
D: TRBD1

CDR3: CATRSGRADKNIQYF
DNA: TGTGCCACCCGTAGCGGGAGGGCTGATAAAAACATTCAGTACTTC
size: few
V: TRBV15
J: TRBJ2-4
D: TRBD2

CDR3: CASSSLTYEQYF
DNA: TGTGCCAGCAGTTCCCTGACCTACGAGCAGTACTTC
size: many
V: TRBV6-1
J: TRBJ2-7
D: .

CDR3: CASSPLNQPQHF
DNA: TGTGCCAGCAGCCCCCTGAATCAGCCCCAGCATTTT
size: many
V: TRBV7-6
J: TRBJ1-5
D: .

CDR3: CASSQTTRLYEQFF
DNA: TGTGCCAGCTCACAAACCACGAGGTTATATGAGCAGTTCTTC
size: many
V: TRBV18
J: TRBJ2-1
D: .

CDR3: CASSRENRAGELFF
DNA: TGTGCCAGCAGTCGGGAGAACCGGGCCGGGGAGCTGTTTTTT
size: .
V: TRBV6-1
J: TRBJ2-2
D: .

CDR3: CASRRLPYEQYF
DNA: TGTGCCAGCAGACGCCTGCCCTACGAGCAGTACTTC
size: .
V: TRBV6-1
J: TRBJ2-7
D: .

CDR3: CASSYATGADTQYF
DNA: TGTGCCAGCAGTTACGCCACCGGGGCAGATACGCAGTATTTT
size: many
V: TRBV6-6
J: TRBJ2-3
D: .

CDR3: CASSSPTAVGYEQYF
DNA: TGTGCCAGCAGTTCCCCCACGGCGGTCGGTTACGAGCAGTACTTC
size: many
V: TRBV28
J: TRBJ2-7
D: .

CDR3: CASSITGENNEQFF
DNA: TGTGCCAGTAGTATTACCGGGGAGAACAATGAGCAGTTCTTC
size: .
V: TRBV19
J: TRBJ2-1
D: .

CDR3: CASRPQTRKQSYNEQFF
DNA: TGTGCCAGCAGACCGCAAACTAGGAAACAGTCCTACAATGAGCAGTTCTTC
size: many
V: TRBV6-1
J: TRBJ2-1
D: .

CDR3: CAWKGQITDTQYF
DNA: TGTGCCTGGAAGGGACAGATCACAGATACGCAGTATTTT
size: many
V: TRBV30
J: TRBJ2-3
D: TRBD1

CDR3: CASSPPGRTGETQYF
DNA: TGTGCCAGCTCACCGCCAGGGCGGACCGGGGAGACCCAGTACTTC
size: many
V: TRBV18
J: TRBJ2-5
D: .

CDR3: CASSHGVAYEQYF
DNA: TGCGCCAGCAGCCATGGGGTGGCCTACGAGCAGTACTTC
size: .
V: TRBV4-3
J: TRBJ2-7
D: .

CDR3: CASSLPGNTEAFF
DNA: TGTGCCAGCAGTTTACCGGGGAACACTGAAGCTTTCTTT
size: many
V: TRBV27
J: TRBJ1-1
D: .

CDR3: CASSLGAGSYGYTF
DNA: TGCGCCAGCAGCTTAGGGGCAGGGTCCTATGGCTACACCTTC
size: many
V: TRBV5-1
J: TRBJ1-2
D: .

CDR3: CASSPWTSGNQETQYF
DNA: TGTGCCAGCAGTCCTTGGACTAGCGGAAATCAAGAGACCCAGTACTTC
size: .
V: TRBV9
J: TRBJ2-5
D: TRBD2

CDR3: CASSLNHREAYYEQYF
DNA: TGTGCCAGCAGCTTAAACCACAGAGAAGCCTACTACGAGCAGTACTTC
size: few
V: TRBV7-6
J: TRBJ2-7
D: .

CDR3: CASSQASQLNTEAFF
DNA: TGTGCCAGCAGCCAAGCTTCCCAGTTAAACACTGAAGCTTTCTTT
size: many
V: TRBV3-1
J: TRBJ1-1
D: .

CDR3: CASSYLPGQTASEQFF
DNA: TGTGCCAGCAGTTACTTACCGGGACAGACGGCGAGTGAGCAGTTCTTC
size: few
V: TRBV6-2/TRBV6-3
J: TRBJ2-1
D: TRBD1

CDR3: CASLLQGGYYNEQFF
DNA: TGTGCCAGTCTATTACAGGGCGGTTATTACAATGAGCAGTTCTTC
size: many
V: TRBV7-2
J: TRBJ2-1
D: .

CDR3: CASSLGTLQETQYF
DNA: TGTGCCAGCAGCCTTGGGACACTCCAAGAGACCCAGTACTTC
size: many
V: TRBV3-1
J: TRBJ2-5
D: .

CDR3: CASSFLAASPTDTQYF
DNA: TGCGCCAGCAGCTTTCTAGCGGCCTCCCCCACAGATACGCAGTATTTT
size: many
V: TRBV5-1
J: TRBJ2-3
D: TRBD2

CDR3: CASSTYRGGDQPQHF
DNA: TGTGCCAGTAGTACCTACAGGGGCGGGGATCAGCCCCAGCATTTT
size: .
V: TRBV19
J: TRBJ1-5
D: TRBD1

CDR3: CASRSRGGASGANVLTF
DNA: TGTGCCAGCAGGTCCCGGGGGGGCGCATCTGGGGCCAACGTCCTGACTTTC
size: .
V: TRBV6-1
J: TRBJ2-6
D: TRBD2

CDR3: CSARASGGARGYTF
DNA: TGCAGTGCTAGAGCATCCGGCGGAGCTAGGGGCTACACCTTC
size: many
V: TRBV20-1
J: TRBJ1-2
D: .

CDR3: CASSPGGTDEKLFF
DNA: TGTGCCAGCTCACCTGGGGGCACGGATGAAAAACTGTTTTTT
size: many
V: TRBV18
J: TRBJ1-4
D: .

CDR3: CASSLSSGRTQYF
DNA: TGCGCCAGCAGCTTGAGTAGCGGGAGAACCCAGTACTTC
size: .
V: TRBV5-1
J: TRBJ2-5
D: TRBD2

CDR3: CASSPESGITDTQYF
DNA: TGTGCCAGCAGCCCCGAGAGCGGAATCACAGATACGCAGTATTTT
size: many
V: TRBV7-3
J: TRBJ2-3
D: .

CDR3: CASSPPGRTQYGYTF
DNA: TGTGCCAGCAGTCCCCCCGGGCGGACGCAATATGGCTACACCTTC
size: .
V: TRBV28
J: TRBJ1-2
D: .

CDR3: CASSQAGTGRNSNEQFF
DNA: TGTGCCAGCAGCCAAGCCGGGACAGGGAGGAACTCCAATGAGCAGTTCTTC
size: .
V: TRBV3-1
J: TRBJ2-1
D: TRBD1

CDR3: CASRARGLLYEQYF
DNA: TGTGCCAGCAGGGCGCGCGGGCTCCTCTACGAGCAGTACTTC
size: many
V: TRBV27
J: TRBJ2-7
D: .

CDR3: CASSHGLAGGRLYEQYF
DNA: TGTGCCAGCAGCCACGGACTAGCGGGAGGACGACTCTACGAGCAGTACTTC
size: many
V: TRBV7-9
J: TRBJ2-7
D: TRBD2

CDR3: CASSLTGTGLYEQYF
DNA: TGTGCCAGCAGCTTAACCGGGACAGGGCTATACGAGCAGTACTTC
size: many
V: TRBV7-3
J: TRBJ2-7
D: TRBD1

CDR3: CASSPRRAGGYEQYF
DNA: TGTGCCAGCTCACCAAGGAGGGCGGGAGGGTACGAGCAGTACTTC
size: few
V: TRBV18
J: TRBJ2-7
D: TRBD2

CDR3: CASSLPYGRDSLEAFF
DNA: TGTGCCAGCAGTTTACCGTACGGTAGGGATTCTCTTGAAGCTTTCTTT
size: .
V: TRBV12-3/TRBV12-4
J: TRBJ1-1
D: .